A single sample is the source of the 30 T cell receptor beta chains below, sequenced in a study of blood T cell repertoires in COVID-19. Some clones are missing from TCRdb's copy, which holds only in-frame ones; the method was immunoSEQ multiplex PCR. The sample lists about 170,000 clones; 70% to 90% were seen once. The sample consisted of peripheral blood. These receptors were obtained from a man between 45 and 60 years old who had recovered from COVID-19.

The rearrangement joins TRBV6-5 to TRBJ2-3; D remains ambiguous. Between the trimmed V and J ends, which lost 6 bases and 0 bases, there was a span of 10 bases. The CDR3 has 14 residues. Germline V gene data show CDR1 as MNHEY and CDR2 as SVGAGI. DNA for the CDR3: TGTGCCAGCAGCCAGACGACTAGCACAGATACGCAGTATTTT. Its translation: CASSQTTSTDTQYF.

The chain has TRBV6-5 and TRBJ2-1; perhaps TRBD2 as D (6 bases). Germline V gene lookup returns CDR1 MNHEY and CDR2 SVGAGI. Trimming cost V 6 bases and J 6 bases, with 15 bases left between them. This CDR3 has 14 residues. Written as DNA, the CDR3 is TGTGCCAGCAGGGGCGCGGGAATCGTCAATGAGCAGTTCTTC. This sequence encodes CASRGAGIVNEQFF.

The chain employs TRBV19 and TRBJ2-7; possible D gene TRBD2, 6 bases. V gave up 0 bases and J gave up 1 base, with 10 bases separating them. Germline CDR1 is LNHDA and CDR2 is SQIVND (reference sequence). The CDR3 has 15 residues. This CDR3 is CASSIDPGESYEQYF. CDR3 coding DNA: TGTGCCAGTAGTATAGATCCGGGGGAATCCTACGAGCAGTACTTC.

The CDR3 loop is CASSFGGSSYNEQFF. The CDR3 DNA reads TGTGCCAGCAGCTTTGGCGGGAGCTCCTACAATGAGCAGTTCTTC. The V call is TRBV7-2, the J call TRBJ2-1; 7 positions agree with TRBD2. Looked up from germline, CDR1 is SGHTA and CDR2 is FQGNSA. The CDR3 runs to 15 residues. Losses at the gene ends were 3 bases for V and 0 bases for J; bases not matched to a gene: 2. Supplemented by reference TRBV7-2 and TRBJ2-1, the full variable domain reads GAGVSQSPSNKVTEKGKDVELRCDPISGHTALYWYRQSLGQGLEFLIYFQGNSAPDKSGLPSDRFSAERTGGSVSTLTIQRTQQEDSAVYLCASSFGGSSYNEQFFGPGTRLTVL.

The V call is TRBV19, the J call TRBJ2-5; TRBD1 might be the D (6 bases). This CDR3 region has 14 residues. The germline V and J ends were trimmed by 0 bases and 7 bases, with 12 bases remaining between them. Germline CDR1 reads LNHDA; CDR2 reads SQIVND (reference sequence). CDR3: CASSIEAGVGTQYF. The CDR3 bases are TGTGCCAGTAGTATAGAAGCAGGGGTAGGGACCCAGTACTTC.

This clone came up once. The rearrangement uses TRBV27 and TRBJ2-7, with 9 positions matching TRBD1. The ends lost 6 bases at V and 1 base at J; junction bases unmatched: 10. The CDR3 loop spans 16 amino acids. Germline CDR1 and CDR2: MNHEY and SMNVEV (reference sequence). The CDR3 sequence is CASRPLDRGLSYEQYF. CDR3 nucleotides: TGTGCCAGCAGACCACTGGACAGGGGTTTATCCTACGAGCAGTACTTC.

The CDR3 DNA follows: TGTGCCAGTAGTTCCGACACCCCCATGAACACTGAAGCTTTCTTT. Amino acids: CASSSDTPMNTEAFF. This chain uses TRBV19 with TRBJ1-1; D is uncertain. Germline CDR1 is LNHDA and CDR2 is SQIVND (reference sequence). CDR3 length: 15 residues. V shed 5 bases and J shed 0 bases, with 13 bases lying between them.

The chain links TRBV4-1 to TRBJ1-2; TRBD1 is a possible D gene (6 bases). The CDR3 runs to 17 residues. CDR1 is MGHRA, CDR2 YSYEKL, per germline. V was trimmed by 2 bases and J by 5 bases, leaving 21 bases between them. DNA of the CDR3: TGCGCCAGCAGCCAAATCGGCAACAGGGCCACCCCGTATGGCTACACCTTC. Its translation: CASSQIGNRATPYGYTF.

The chain combines TRBV5-4 with TRBJ2-4; the D gene is possibly TRBD2 (5 bases). The CDR3 runs to 15 residues. Trimming took 0 bases from V and 1 from J, leaving 8 bases between them. CDR1 is SGHNT, CDR2 YYREEE, per germline (reference sequence). The CDR3 is CASSLAREAKNIQYF. Here the CDR3 DNA reads TGTGCCAGCAGCTTGGCAAGGGAGGCCAAAAACATTCAGTACTTC. The complete variable domain, with remaining parts taken from reference TRBV5-4 and TRBJ2-4, reads ETGVTQSPTHLIKTRGQQVTLRCSSQSGHNTVSWYQQALGQGPQFIFQYYREEENGRGNFPPRFSGLQFPNYSSELNVNALELDDSALYLCASSLAREAKNIQYFGAGTRLSVL.

This chain joins TRBV28 and TRBJ1-2; 8 nucleotides agree with TRBD1. The CDR3 loop spans 14 amino acids. The J segment lost 4 bases and the V segment lost 6 bases, leaving 7 bases of the junction unmatched. Germline CDR1 reads MDHEN; CDR2 reads SYDVKM. For the CDR3, the DNA is TGTGCCAGCAGGCCCGGACAGGGAAGCTATGGCTACACCTTC. Residues: CASRPGQGSYGYTF.

The chain combines TRBV9 with TRBJ2-2; no reliable D call. The germline CDR1 and CDR2 sequences are SGDLS and YYNGEE. V shed 0 bases and J shed 1 base, with 4 bases lying between them. The CDR3 runs to 14 residues. CDR3 region: CASSVARNTGELFF. CDR3 nucleotides: TGTGCCAGCAGCGTAGCCAGGAACACCGGGGAGCTGTTTTTT.

The DNA of the CDR3 is TGTGCCAGCAGCCTACGTCTTGTTGCTGGAAACACCATATATTTT. Protein product: CASSLRLVAGNTIYF. The gene calls are TRBV5-6 and TRBJ1-3, with no clear D. CDR3 length: 15 amino acids. The germline V gene has CDR1 SGHDT and CDR2 YYEEEE. Trimming took off 4 bases at V and 2 bases at J, with 13 bases between the two ends.

The chain couples TRBV5-4 to TRBJ2-3; no reliable D call. The CDR3 covers 13 residues. Germline loops: CDR1 SGHNT, CDR2 YYREEE (reference sequence). V gave up 2 bases and J gave up 2 bases, with 6 bases separating them. Written as DNA, the CDR3 is TGTGCCAGCAGCTTCTTTTCCACAGATACGCAGTATTTT. It yields the protein CASSFFSTDTQYF.

The chain uses TRBV5-1 and TRBJ2-7, with D unresolved. The CDR3 sequence is 14 residues long. V lost 4 bases and J 4 bases, leaving 15 bases between the germline ends. In germline, CDR1 is SGHRS, CDR2 YFSETQ. The CDR3 DNA follows: TGCGCCAGCAGCCCGGTTAGTAATTCGTACGAGCAGTACTTC. Residues: CASSPVSNSYEQYF.

This CDR3 is CSGRTSGHNEQFF. CDR3 in DNA: TGCAGCGGAAGGACTAGCGGACACAATGAGCAGTTCTTC. The chain employs TRBV29-1 and TRBJ2-1; 10 bases match TRBD2. CDR3 size: 13 residues. CDR1 and CDR2 from the germline V gene are SQVTM and ANQGSEA. The V segment lost 7 bases and the J segment 5 bases; nucleotides outside the gene matches: 5.

The chain employs TRBV6-2 or TRBV6-3 and TRBJ1-5; D is ambiguous. Trimming left V 4 bases short and J 7 bases short, with 11 bases between. The CDR3 covers 13 residues. Germline values: CDR1 MNHEY, CDR2 SVGEGT. The CDR3 DNA is TGTGCCAGCAGTTTCGACAAAAGGCAGCCCCAGCATTTT. Protein product: CASSFDKRQPQHF.

The V gene is TRBV24-1, the J gene TRBJ1-2, with 9 nucleotides matching TRBD1. Germline-derived CDR1 and CDR2 are KGHDR and SFDVKD. V lost 4 bases to trimming and J lost 8 bases; unmatched junction nucleotides: 10. The CDR3 has 15 amino acids. CDR3 loop: CATSETGTGLGGYTF. In DNA form, the CDR3 reads TGTGCCACCAGTGAAACCGGGACAGGGTTAGGAGGCTACACCTTC.

J is TRBJ1-1 and V is TRBV28, with 12 positions matching TRBD1. CDR1 is MDHEN, CDR2 SYDVKM, per germline. The CDR3 runs 15 residues. With V trimmed by 9 bases and J by 1 base, 6 bases remained unmatched. The CDR3 DNA follows: TGTGCCAGTCCCCCGGGACAGGGGGCGAACACTGAAGCTTTCTTT. Translating it yields CASPPGQGANTEAFF.

In its sample, this clone was seen a few times. This chain links TRBV6-2 or TRBV6-3 with TRBJ1-1, with D perhaps TRBD1 (6 bases). V lost 2 bases and J 1 base, leaving 17 bases between the germline ends. The length of the CDR3 is 17 residues. Germline V gives CDR1 MNHEY, CDR2 SVGEGT. The CDR3 loop is CASSYTTGRLPNTEAFF. CDR3 DNA: TGTGCCAGCAGTTACACTACAGGGCGCTTGCCGAACACTGAAGCTTTCTTT.

V is TRBV5-4 and J is TRBJ2-7, with TRBD2 matching over 10 bases. Germline V gene lookup returns CDR1 SGHNT and CDR2 YYREEE (reference sequence). The CDR3 loop spans 15 amino acids. Germline trimming cut 0 bases from V and 3 bases from J; bases unmatched to any gene: 3. The DNA for the CDR3 is TGTGCCAGCAGCTTGGGCACTAGCGGGATCTACGAGCAGTACTTC. Translation: CASSLGTSGIYEQYF.

This clone was recorded a few times. The rearrangement joins TRBV6-6 to TRBJ2-5; 7 bases are shared with TRBD2. Germline V gives CDR1 MNHNY, CDR2 SVGAGI (reference sequence). The CDR3 consists of 14 residues. The V segment lost 4 bases and the J segment 1 base; nucleotides outside the gene matches: 3. For the CDR3, the DNA is TGTGCCAGCAGTTTGGGACTACGCCAAGAGACCCAGTACTTC. Encoded protein: CASSLGLRQETQYF.

The chain has TRBV9 and TRBJ2-5; 8 bases match TRBD1. CDR1 is SGDLS, CDR2 YYNGEE, per germline. CDR3 size: 16 residues. Unmatched junction bases numbered 8, after V lost 4 bases and J lost 0 bases. The CDR3 loop reads CASSTGTGGYQETQYF. CDR3 DNA sequence: TGTGCCAGCAGCACCGGGACAGGCGGGTACCAAGAGACCCAGTACTTC.

CDR3 sequence (DNA): TGTGCCACCAGCAGGGCCGGGACAGGGGGCAATCAGCCCCAGCATTTT. Translating gives CATSRAGTGGNQPQHF. The rearrangement joins TRBV15 to TRBJ1-5, with 10 bases fitting TRBD1. The junction had 4 bases not matched to a gene; V was cut back by 3 bases and J by 2 bases. The CDR3 loop spans 16 amino acids. Per the germline V gene, CDR1 is LNHNV and CDR2 is YYDKDF (reference sequence).

A remark on this clone: Other nucleotide sequences from this sample produce the same CDR3. V is TRBV12-3 or TRBV12-4 and J is TRBJ1-2; 7 bases match TRBD1. The V gene end was trimmed by 6 bases and the J gene end by 2 bases; junction bases not matched to a gene: 3. This CDR3 is built from 13 residues. The CDR3 reads CASSAQGNYGYTF. In DNA, the CDR3 is TGTGCCAGCAGCGCACAGGGGAACTATGGCTACACCTTC.

This clone was counted once. The chain joins TRBV30 to TRBJ2-3; D perhaps matches TRBD1 (6 bases). Trimming took off 2 bases at V and 6 bases at J, with 12 bases between the two ends. CDR3 length: 13 amino acids. The V gene's germline CDR1 is GTSNPN and CDR2 SVGIG (reference sequence). The CDR3 coding sequence is TGTGCCTGGAGTACCCAGGGGATCGATACGCAGTATTTT. Its protein is CAWSTQGIDTQYF. Full variable domain (remainder filled in from reference TRBV30 and TRBJ2-3): SQTIHQWPATLVQPVGSPLSLECTVEGTSNPNLYWYRQAAGRGLQLLFYSVGIGQISSEVPQNLSASRPQDRQFILSSKKLLLSDSGFYLCAWSTQGIDTQYFGPGTRLTVL.

The chain is built from TRBV5-4 and TRBJ2-3; D may be TRBD2 (6 bases). The CDR3 loop spans 13 amino acids. The germline V and J ends were trimmed by 4 bases and 4 bases, with 10 bases remaining between them. The V gene's germline CDR1 is SGHNT and CDR2 YYREEE (reference sequence). The CDR3 DNA reads as TGTGCCAGCAGCCCGACTAGTGCAGATACGCAGTATTTT. This encodes CASSPTSADTQYF.

V and J are TRBV5-1 and TRBJ2-5; D not resolved. The V end was cut by 3 bases, the J end by 2 bases, with 2 bases between. The CDR3 is made up of 11 amino acids. Germline assignment: CDR1 SGHRS and CDR2 YFSETQ. CDR3 residues: CASSSQETQYF. DNA of the CDR3: TGCGCCAGCAGCTCACAAGAGACCCAGTACTTC.

This rearrangement joins TRBV7-9 to TRBJ2-6, with unresolved D. This CDR3 has 16 amino acids. The V gene's germline CDR1 is SEHNR and CDR2 FQNEAQ (reference sequence). Deletions cut 0 bases from V and 4 bases from J, with 10 bases between. The CDR3 reads CASSLAAASGANVLTF. The CDR3 DNA is TGTGCCAGCAGCTTAGCGGCGGCGTCAGGGGCCAACGTCCTGACTTTC.

The CDR3 is CASSTPGGSGNTIYF. In nucleotides, the CDR3 is TGTGCCAGTAGTACTCCAGGGGGCTCTGGAAACACCATATATTTT. The chain employs TRBV19 and TRBJ1-3; 7 positions agree with TRBD1. Germline CDR1 reads LNHDA; CDR2 reads SQIVND (reference sequence). V lost 4 bases to trimming and J lost 0 bases; unmatched junction nucleotides: 3. The CDR3 spans 15 residues.

V and J are TRBV15 and TRBJ2-7; TRBD1 aligns across 8 bases. This CDR3 is built from 15 residues. The V gene's germline CDR1 is LNHNV and CDR2 YYDKDF (reference sequence). V lost 2 bases, J lost 4 bases, and 7 bases stayed unmatched. In DNA form, the CDR3 reads TGTGCCACCAGCAGACCCGGACAGGGATCTTACGAGCAGTACTTC. It yields the protein CATSRPGQGSYEQYF.